These T cell receptor beta chains were read from a single sample in a study of CD8+CD57+ T cells in acquired aplastic anemia. TCRdb fed the reads into MiXCR, producing one record per CDR3 protein. The repertoire has about 470,000 distinct CDR3 sequences, 25% to 40% of them found once; the top ten carry less than 0.85%. Sequencing input: sorted CD4+, CD8+, or CD8+CD57+ T cells (not recorded which) from PBMCs. These receptors all stem from a human donor with aplastic anemia. Both conserved end residues are part of each CDR3. The D gene is left open where the match is weak. Clone sizes are given selectively: once, few, many, or a class where the clone is expanded.

J gene: TRBJ2-2
clone size: few
D gene: -
V gene: TRBV12-3/TRBV12-4
CDR3 protein: CASSLSGVGELFF
CDR3 DNA: TGTGCCAGCAGTTTAAGTGGGGTAGGGGAGCTGTTTTTT

J gene: TRBJ2-3
clone size: -
D gene: -
V gene: TRBV13
CDR3 protein: CASSLGTLSTDTQYF
CDR3 DNA: TGTGCCAGCAGTTTAGGGACACTCAGCACAGATACGCAGTATTTT

J gene: TRBJ2-3
clone size: -
D gene: -
V gene: TRBV19
CDR3 protein: CASSITPTDTQYF
CDR3 DNA: TGTGCCAGTAGTATTACCCCCACAGATACGCAGTATTTT

J gene: TRBJ2-2
clone size: few
D gene: TRBD2
V gene: TRBV5-1
CDR3 protein: CASSSGTSGRTELFF
CDR3 DNA: TGCGCCAGCAGCTCCGGGACTAGCGGGAGGACGGAGCTGTTTTTT

J gene: TRBJ1-2
clone size: many
D gene: TRBD1
V gene: TRBV12-5
CDR3 protein: CASGWTGVSTF
CDR3 DNA: TGTGCTAGTGGTTGGACAGGGGTGTCTACCTTC

J gene: TRBJ2-7
clone size: many
D gene: -
V gene: TRBV7-8
CDR3 protein: CASSLELGYEQYF
CDR3 DNA: TGTGCCAGCAGCTTAGAGTTGGGCTACGAGCAGTACTTC

J gene: TRBJ1-2
clone size: few
D gene: TRBD1
V gene: TRBV30
CDR3 protein: CAWSVPGQGKGYGYTF
CDR3 DNA: TGTGCCTGGAGTGTACCGGGACAGGGAAAGGGCTATGGCTACACCTTC

J gene: TRBJ2-3
clone size: -
D gene: TRBD2
V gene: TRBV2
CDR3 protein: CASSQLAGGVTDTQYF
CDR3 DNA: TGTGCCAGCAGTCAATTAGCGGGAGGCGTCACAGATACGCAGTATTTT

J gene: TRBJ1-4
clone size: once
D gene: -
V gene: TRBV20-1
CDR3 protein: CSARDQGYEKLFF
CDR3 DNA: TGCAGTGCTAGAGATCAGGGTTATGAAAAACTGTTTTTT

J gene: TRBJ1-1
clone size: many
D gene: -
V gene: TRBV20-1
CDR3 protein: CSTRGRNTEAFF
CDR3 DNA: TGCAGTACTCGAGGTAGGAACACTGAAGCTTTCTTT

J gene: TRBJ1-1
clone size: many
D gene: TRBD1
V gene: TRBV2
CDR3 protein: CASPQGMNTEAFF
CDR3 DNA: TGTGCCAGTCCACAGGGGATGAACACTGAAGCTTTCTTT

J gene: TRBJ1-6
clone size: many
D gene: -
V gene: TRBV7-3
CDR3 protein: CASSADRPGAPLHF
CDR3 DNA: TGTGCCAGCAGCGCGGACCGGCCGGGGGCACCCCTCCACTTT

J gene: TRBJ2-7
clone size: -
D gene: -
V gene: TRBV29-1
CDR3 protein: CSPPGGEQYF
CDR3 DNA: TGCAGCCCCCCGGGCGGCGAGCAGTACTTC

J gene: TRBJ2-7
clone size: few
D gene: -
V gene: TRBV5-6
CDR3 protein: CASSLGHGKEQYF
CDR3 DNA: TGTGCCAGCAGCTTGGGGCACGGGAAGGAGCAGTACTTC

J gene: TRBJ2-2
clone size: many
D gene: TRBD2
V gene: TRBV10-3
CDR3 protein: CAISGTSGNTGELFF
CDR3 DNA: TGTGCCATCAGTGGGACTAGCGGGAACACCGGGGAGCTGTTTTTT

J gene: TRBJ2-1
clone size: few
D gene: TRBD2
V gene: TRBV7-9
CDR3 protein: CASSPWAGGRNEQFF
CDR3 DNA: TGTGCCAGCAGCCCATGGGCGGGAGGTCGCAATGAGCAGTTCTTC

J gene: TRBJ2-5
clone size: -
D gene: TRBD1
V gene: TRBV5-1
CDR3 protein: CASSLKSGGAETQYF
CDR3 DNA: TGCGCCAGCAGCTTGAAGTCAGGGGGCGCAGAGACCCAGTACTTC

J gene: TRBJ2-7
clone size: many
D gene: -
V gene: TRBV2
CDR3 protein: CASSGHRTDEQYF
CDR3 DNA: TGTGCCAGCAGTGGTCACCGTACGGACGAGCAGTACTTC

J gene: TRBJ2-7
clone size: many
D gene: -
V gene: TRBV2
CDR3 protein: CASSEWPDGEQYF
CDR3 DNA: TGTGCCAGCAGTGAATGGCCCGACGGCGAGCAGTACTTC

J gene: TRBJ2-7
clone size: many
D gene: TRBD1
V gene: TRBV2
CDR3 protein: CASSGGQGAYEQYF
CDR3 DNA: TGTGCCAGCAGTGGGGGACAGGGGGCCTACGAGCAGTACTTC

J gene: TRBJ1-1
clone size: few
D gene: -
V gene: TRBV6-1
CDR3 protein: CASSERGAENTEAFF
CDR3 DNA: TGTGCCAGCAGTGAGCGGGGGGCTGAAAACACTGAAGCTTTCTTT

J gene: TRBJ1-1
clone size: many
D gene: -
V gene: TRBV2
CDR3 protein: CASHPGSSEAFF
CDR3 DNA: TGTGCCAGCCACCCTGGCTCCTCGGAAGCTTTCTTT

J gene: TRBJ2-7
clone size: many
D gene: TRBD1
V gene: TRBV7-8
CDR3 protein: CASSLGDSAYEQYF
CDR3 DNA: TGTGCCAGCAGCTTGGGGGACAGCGCCTACGAGCAGTACTTC

J gene: TRBJ2-3
clone size: few
D gene: -
V gene: TRBV11-2
CDR3 protein: CASSLEVGGRTDTQYF
CDR3 DNA: TGTGCCAGCAGCTTAGAGGTGGGGGGGCGCACAGATACGCAGTATTTT

J gene: TRBJ1-2
clone size: -
D gene: -
V gene: TRBV20-1
CDR3 protein: CSASKEDGYTF
CDR3 DNA: TGCAGTGCCAGCAAGGAGGACGGCTACACCTTC

J gene: TRBJ1-6
clone size: -
D gene: TRBD1
V gene: TRBV13
CDR3 protein: CASSFGTGVDKGSPLHF
CDR3 DNA: TGTGCCAGCAGCTTTGGGACAGGGGTCGATAAGGGTTCACCCCTCCACTTT

J gene: TRBJ1-3
clone size: few
D gene: TRBD1
V gene: TRBV9
CDR3 protein: CASSDAGQYFSGNTIYF
CDR3 DNA: TGTGCCAGCAGCGATGCGGGACAGTACTTCTCTGGAAACACCATATATTTT

J gene: TRBJ2-5
clone size: -
D gene: -
V gene: TRBV4-3
CDR3 protein: CASSQDLSAGREETQYF
CDR3 DNA: TGCGCCAGCAGCCAAGATTTGTCGGCAGGCCGCGAAGAGACCCAGTACTTC

J gene: TRBJ1-1
clone size: many
D gene: -
V gene: TRBV29-1
CDR3 protein: CSVDGTLQGNTEAFF
CDR3 DNA: TGCAGCGTCGACGGGACTCTACAGGGGAACACTGAAGCTTTCTTT

J gene: TRBJ1-2
clone size: many
D gene: TRBD1
V gene: TRBV20-1
CDR3 protein: CSARTGDHGYTF
CDR3 DNA: TGCAGTGCTCGAACAGGGGATCATGGCTACACCTTC

J gene: TRBJ1-2
clone size: -
D gene: TRBD1
V gene: TRBV7-3
CDR3 protein: CASSRQGAFDGYTF
CDR3 DNA: TGTGCCAGCAGCCGACAGGGGGCTTTCGATGGCTACACCTTC

J gene: TRBJ1-5
clone size: few
D gene: -
V gene: TRBV6-1
CDR3 protein: CASSELMYSNQPQHF
CDR3 DNA: TGTGCCAGCAGTGAATTGATGTATAGCAATCAGCCCCAGCATTTT

J gene: TRBJ1-3
clone size: few
D gene: TRBD1
V gene: TRBV7-9
CDR3 protein: CASSLRGLGNTIYF
CDR3 DNA: TGTGCCAGCAGCTTAAGGGGGCTTGGAAACACCATATATTTT

J gene: TRBJ1-6
clone size: -
D gene: -
V gene: TRBV6-2/TRBV6-3
CDR3 protein: CASTSDQDSPLHF
CDR3 DNA: TGTGCCAGCACTTCCGACCAGGATTCACCCCTCCACTTT

J gene: TRBJ2-2
clone size: -
D gene: TRBD1
V gene: TRBV7-6
CDR3 protein: CASSFRGQGTGELFF
CDR3 DNA: TGTGCCAGCAGCTTCCGGGGACAGGGAACCGGGGAGCTGTTTTTT

J gene: TRBJ1-1
clone size: few
D gene: -
V gene: TRBV2
CDR3 protein: CASSFRLPEAFF
CDR3 DNA: TGTGCCAGCAGCTTTCGGCTCCCTGAAGCTTTCTTT

J gene: TRBJ1-5
clone size: -
D gene: -
V gene: TRBV19
CDR3 protein: CASSIRGEGSNQPQHF
CDR3 DNA: TGTGCCAGTAGTATTCGAGGGGAGGGTAGCAATCAGCCCCAGCATTTT

J gene: TRBJ1-2
clone size: -
D gene: TRBD1
V gene: TRBV15
CDR3 protein: CATSRATGASYGYTF
CDR3 DNA: TGTGCCACCAGCAGAGCCACAGGGGCCAGCTATGGCTACACCTTC

J gene: TRBJ1-1
clone size: few
D gene: -
V gene: TRBV7-2
CDR3 protein: CASSLVTGTTEAFF
CDR3 DNA: TGTGCCAGCAGCTTAGTCACAGGGACCACTGAAGCTTTCTTT

J gene: TRBJ1-6
clone size: many
D gene: -
V gene: TRBV9
CDR3 protein: CASSTQGSENSPLHF
CDR3 DNA: TGTGCCAGCAGCACACAGGGATCCGAGAATTCACCCCTCCACTTT

J gene: TRBJ1-1
clone size: -
D gene: -
V gene: TRBV2
CDR3 protein: CASGFGRGITEAFF
CDR3 DNA: TGTGCCAGCGGCTTCGGCAGGGGAATCACTGAAGCTTTCTTT

J gene: TRBJ1-3
clone size: many
D gene: -
V gene: TRBV2
CDR3 protein: CASSDGAGNTIYF
CDR3 DNA: TGTGCCAGCAGTGACGGGGCTGGAAACACCATATATTTT

J gene: TRBJ1-2
clone size: many
D gene: -
V gene: TRBV11-2
CDR3 protein: CASSPDEGVRGYTF
CDR3 DNA: TGTGCCAGCTCCCCTGATGAGGGGGTAAGGGGCTACACCTTC

J gene: TRBJ2-5
clone size: many
D gene: -
V gene: TRBV10-3
CDR3 protein: CATGEAQETQYF
CDR3 DNA: TGTGCCACCGGAGAGGCACAAGAGACCCAGTACTTC

J gene: TRBJ1-2
clone size: many
D gene: -
V gene: TRBV20-1
CDR3 protein: CSAQDNYGYTF
CDR3 DNA: TGCAGTGCTCAGGATAACTATGGCTACACCTTC

J gene: TRBJ2-7
clone size: -
D gene: -
V gene: TRBV6-1
CDR3 protein: CASSEFGGFAYEQYF
CDR3 DNA: TGTGCCAGCAGTGAATTCGGTGGGTTCGCCTACGAGCAGTACTTC

J gene: TRBJ2-5
clone size: few
D gene: TRBD2
V gene: TRBV7-8
CDR3 protein: CASSLERAGARETQYF
CDR3 DNA: TGTGCCAGCAGCTTAGAACGAGCGGGGGCGCGAGAGACCCAGTACTTC

J gene: TRBJ1-3
clone size: -
D gene: -
V gene: TRBV6-1
CDR3 protein: CASSDGGTGNTIYF
CDR3 DNA: TGTGCCAGCAGTGACGGGGGGACTGGAAACACCATATATTTT

J gene: TRBJ2-1
clone size: few
D gene: TRBD2
V gene: TRBV11-2
CDR3 protein: CASSRTSGINEQFF
CDR3 DNA: TGTGCCAGCAGCAGGACTAGCGGGATCAATGAGCAGTTCTTC

J gene: TRBJ2-7
clone size: many
D gene: -
V gene: TRBV20-1
CDR3 protein: CTPRDGPYEQYF
CDR3 DNA: TGCACCCCCAGGGACGGCCCCTACGAGCAGTACTTC

J gene: TRBJ2-7
clone size: many
D gene: -
V gene: TRBV2
CDR3 protein: CASSEGFADLTYEQYF
CDR3 DNA: TGTGCCAGCAGTGAAGGGTTCGCAGATTTGACCTATGAGCAGTACTTC

J gene: TRBJ2-7
clone size: many
D gene: TRBD1
V gene: TRBV20-1
CDR3 protein: CSAGSDREKDEQYF
CDR3 DNA: TGCAGTGCTGGTTCTGACAGGGAGAAGGACGAGCAGTACTTC

J gene: TRBJ1-2
clone size: few
D gene: -
V gene: TRBV3-1
CDR3 protein: CASSRTDIRGNYGYTF
CDR3 DNA: TGTGCCAGCAGCCGGACCGATATTCGGGGGAACTATGGCTACACCTTC

J gene: TRBJ1-5
clone size: many
D gene: TRBD1
V gene: TRBV7-9
CDR3 protein: CASSQGTGDNQPQHF
CDR3 DNA: TGTGCCAGCAGCCAAGGGACAGGGGACAATCAGCCCCAGCATTTT